These 28 T cell receptor beta chains were all obtained from the same sample, sequenced in a study of blood T cell repertoires in COVID-19. The protocol was immunoSEQ multiplex PCR, while the TCRdb copy is restricted to in-frame clones and leaves out a portion. The data hold a few hundred thousand clones, with roughly 90% observed a single time. Sequenced material: PBMCs or T cells enriched from blood (not recorded which). These receptors all stem from a woman aged 30 to 39 who had recovered from COVID-19.

The chain is built from TRBV3-1 (or the pseudogene TRBV3-2) and TRBJ1-1, with TRBD1 identical over 8 bases. Germline trimming cut 6 bases from V and 0 bases from J; bases unmatched to any gene: 12. The V gene's germline CDR1 is LGHDT and CDR2 YNNKEL (reference sequence). CDR3 length: 17 amino acids. The CDR3 here is CASSLRDRTCMNTEAFF. The CDR3 nucleotides read TGTGCCAGCAGTCTCCGGGACAGGACCTGCATGAACACTGAAGCTTTCTTT.

This chain joins TRBV19 and TRBJ2-4; D possibly corresponds to TRBD1 (6 bases). CDR1 LNHDA and CDR2 SQIVND come from the germline V gene (reference sequence). V was shortened by 3 bases and J by 8 bases, with 11 bases between the two germline ends. This CDR3 is 13 amino acids long. In DNA form, the CDR3 reads TGTGCCAGTAGTATGCCACAGGGAGACATTCAGTACTTC. Translated: CASSMPQGDIQYF.

The gene calls are TRBV5-6 and TRBJ2-7; D might be TRBD1 (7 bases). Germline V gives CDR1 SGHDT, CDR2 YYEEEE. Trimming removed 4 bases from V and 0 bases from J, with 20 bases in between. CDR3 length equals 17 residues. The CDR3 loop reads CASSDLQGTAVSYEQYF. The CDR3 DNA sequence: TGTGCCAGCAGCGACCTACAGGGGACTGCAGTCTCCTACGAGCAGTACTTC.

The rearrangement uses TRBV19 and TRBJ1-2; possible D gene TRBD1, 5 bases. Germline-derived CDR1 and CDR2 are LNHDA and SQIVND (reference sequence). This CDR3 is built from 17 residues. The V and J ends lost 0 bases and 0 bases respectively, with 14 bases between them. In DNA form, the CDR3 reads TGTGCCAGTAGTATAGATCTGTGGGGCCCTCCTAACTATGGCTACACCTTC. Protein sequence: CASSIDLWGPPNYGYTF.

This chain connects TRBV2 to TRBJ2-5; 10 bases are shared with TRBD2. The germline gives CDR1 SNHLY, CDR2 FYNNEI. This CDR3 spans 15 amino acids. Trimming cost V 4 bases and J 2 bases; bases outside gene matches: 4. This chain's CDR3 is CASSGGSGGQETQYF. The CDR3 coding sequence is TGTGCCAGCAGTGGTGGTAGCGGGGGGCAAGAGACCCAGTACTTC.

This clone was seen only once. The chain carries TRBV5-1 and TRBJ2-7; TRBD2 might be the D (7 bases). Looked up from germline, CDR1 is SGHRS and CDR2 is YFSETQ. V lost 0 bases and J 4 bases, leaving 14 bases between the germline ends. This CDR3 spans 15 amino acids. The CDR3 sequence is CASSLAGGSEYEQYF. As DNA, the CDR3 is TGCGCCAGCAGCTTGGCGGGGGGCTCTGAATACGAGCAGTACTTC.

This chain joins TRBV28 and TRBJ2-7; TRBD2 matches 8 bases. CDR1 is MDHEN and CDR2 is SYDVKM in the germline V gene. This CDR3 has 15 amino acids. V lost 5 bases to trimming and J lost 6 bases; unmatched junction nucleotides: 12. CDR3 residues: CASSPMTRRGGEQYF. CDR3 in DNA: TGTGCCAGCAGTCCCATGACCAGACGGGGGGGCGAGCAGTACTTC.

The rearrangement links TRBV30 to TRBJ1-1; D may be TRBD1 (5 bases). V shed 4 bases and J shed 4 bases, with 10 bases lying between them. The CDR3 is 12 residues long. Germline V CDR1 and CDR2: GTSNPN, SVGIG (reference sequence). CDR3 sequence reads: CAWNRGSTEAFF. DNA of the CDR3: TGTGCCTGGAATCGGGGGAGCACTGAAGCTTTCTTT.

This chain connects TRBV4-1 to TRBJ1-2; TRBD1 matches at 10 bases. The CDR3 extends over 15 amino acids. Looked up from germline, CDR1 is MGHRA and CDR2 is YSYEKL. Trimming at V came to 6 bases and at J to 2 bases, leaving 6 bases not matched to a gene. In DNA, the CDR3 is TGCGCCAGCAGGTCTTGGACAGGGGGGAACTATGGCTACACCTTC. Its protein is CASRSWTGGNYGYTF.

The V gene is TRBV7-9, the J gene TRBJ2-2; 8 nucleotides align to TRBD1. The CDR3 covers 17 residues. Trimming at V came to 3 bases and at J to 5 bases, leaving 11 bases not matched to a gene. The germline gives CDR1 SEHNR, CDR2 FQNEAQ (reference sequence). The CDR3 DNA reads as TGTGCCAGCAGCTTGGCCACCGGGACAGGTTCTACCGGGGAGCTGTTTTTT. Amino acids: CASSLATGTGSTGELFF.

This rearrangement joins TRBV5-1 to TRBJ2-1, with 7 bases lining up with TRBD2. Germline V gene sequence: CDR1 SGHRS, CDR2 YFSETQ. With 0 bases clipped from V and 3 bases from J, the junction kept 3 bases outside the gene matches. This CDR3 comprises 15 residues. CDR3 sequence reads: CASSLGGSIYNEQFF. The CDR3 DNA is TGCGCCAGCAGCTTGGGCGGGAGCATCTACAATGAGCAGTTCTTC.

The chain joins TRBV19 to TRBJ1-1; 7 bases are a match to TRBD1. Germline-derived CDR1 and CDR2 are LNHDA and SQIVND (reference sequence). The CDR3 length is 15 residues. The junction had 6 bases not matched to a gene; V was cut back by 4 bases and J by 1 base. CDR3 DNA: TGTGCCAGTAGTACATTCGGGACAGAGAACACTGAAGCTTTCTTT. Its translation is CASSTFGTENTEAFF.

The chain combines TRBV20-1 with TRBJ1-1; D is unresolved. The CDR3 sequence is 12 residues long. Germline V gives CDR1 DFQATT, CDR2 SNEGSKA (reference sequence). V was cut by 3 bases and J by 6 bases, with 11 bases left in between. For the CDR3, the DNA is TGCAGTGCTAGTCCGTCGGGTCCTGAAGCTTTCTTT. It specifies CSASPSGPEAFF.

The J gene is TRBJ2-7, the V gene TRBV5-4; D is uncertain. Germline lookup yields CDR1 SGHNT and CDR2 YYREEE (reference sequence). This CDR3 has 14 amino acids. V was shortened by 2 bases and J by 2 bases, with 11 bases between the two germline ends. CDR3 coding DNA: TGTGCCAGCAGCTTCTCGTCAGGCCCCTACGAGCAGTACTTC. It is translated as CASSFSSGPYEQYF.

Details on this clone: Germline is not matched at one junction end, which may reflect a read error. The chain recombines TRBV27 with TRBJ2-1; no clear D. CDR1 MNHEY and CDR2 SMNVEV come from the germline V gene (reference sequence). This CDR3 has 11 residues. The CDR3 spells CASSSYHEQFF. In DNA, the CDR3 is TGTGCCAGCAGTTCCTACCATGAGCAGTTCTTC.

This chain links TRBV4-1 with TRBJ2-1; 9 bases agree with TRBD1. This CDR3 has 15 amino acids. The germline V gene has CDR1 MGHRA and CDR2 YSYEKL. J gave up 8 bases and V 5 bases, and 10 bases lay outside the gene matches. Here the CDR3 reads CASSLGQGVGDEQFF. As DNA, the CDR3 is TGCGCCAGCAGCTTGGGACAGGGAGTAGGGGATGAGCAGTTCTTC.

This rearrangement joins TRBV5-1 to TRBJ2-3, with D unresolved. The CDR3 contains 16 residues. Germline CDR1 SGHRS, CDR2 YFSETQ. V was pared by 0 bases and J by 3 bases, with 14 bases between. CDR3 in DNA: TGCGCCAGCAGCTTGGGAGCCGCCTTTGGTACAGATACGCAGTATTTT. Its protein is CASSLGAAFGTDTQYF. The full variable domain, completed using reference TRBV5-1 and TRBJ2-3, is KAGVTQTPRYLIKTRGQQVTLSCSPISGHRSVSWYQQTPGQGLQFLFEYFSETQRNKGNFPGRFSGRQFSNSRSEMNVSTLELGDSALYLCASSLGAAFGTDTQYFGPGTRLTVL.

The V and J genes are TRBV7-6 and TRBJ1-4; TRBD1 agrees at 7 bases. Germline lookup yields CDR1 SGHVS and CDR2 FNYEAQ. The CDR3 is 19 residues long. Trimming at V came to 1 base and at J to 1 base, leaving 12 bases not matched to a gene. For the CDR3, the DNA is TGTGCCAGCAGCTTAGAAGTTGGGACAGAGCACGAAACTAATGAAAAACTGTTTTTT. This gives the protein CASSLEVGTEHETNEKLFF. Based on the CDR3 plus reference TRBV7-6 and TRBJ1-4, the full variable domain is GAGVSQSPRYKVTKRGQDVALRCDPISGHVSLYWYRQALGQGPEFLTYFNYEAQQDKSGLPNDRFSAERPEGSISTLTIQRTEQRDSAMYRCASSLEVGTEHETNEKLFFGSGTQLSVL.

The V call is TRBV4-1, the J call TRBJ2-1, with 7 positions matching TRBD2. The CDR3 has 14 residues. CDR1 and CDR2 (germline): MGHRA, YSYEKL. V lost 5 bases, J lost 2 bases, and 3 bases stayed unmatched. CDR3 DNA: TGCGCCAGCAGCGGGAGGGCCACCTACAATGAGCAGTTCTTC. Translation gives CASSGRATYNEQFF.

The rearrangement uses TRBV6-1 and TRBJ2-3, with no clear D. Per the germline V gene, CDR1 is MNHNS and CDR2 is SASEGT. CDR3 length equals 14 residues. Trimming shortened V by 0 bases and J by 2 bases, and 6 bases separated the two germline ends. CDR3 coding DNA: TGTGCCAGCAGTGAAGCGGGCATCACAGATACGCAGTATTTT. It codes for CASSEAGITDTQYF.

CDR3 DNA sequence: TGTGCCAGCAGTTTGGAGTGGGATCAGCCCCAGCATTTT. It specifies CASSLEWDQPQHF. The chain combines TRBV6-5 with TRBJ1-5; D uncertain. The CDR3 spans 13 residues. V lost 4 bases and J lost 5, with 9 bases in between. The germline V gene encodes CDR1 MNHEY and CDR2 SVGAGI.

The sample holds one count of this clone. This chain connects TRBV29-1 to TRBJ1-4, with D tentatively TRBD1 (6 bases). The CDR3 loop spans 12 amino acids. V lost 7 bases and J lost 4, with 10 bases in between. CDR1 and CDR2 (germline): SQVTM, ANQGSEA. The CDR3: CSAGQINEKLFF. In DNA form, the CDR3 reads TGCAGCGCTGGACAGATTAATGAAAAACTGTTTTTT.

The CDR3, as DNA: TGTGCTAGTGGTCCGGGAGAAACTAGTTCGATCAATGAGCAGTTCTTC. Its protein is CASGPGETSSINEQFF. This chain connects TRBV12-5 to TRBJ2-1; maybe TRBD2 (6 bases). The V and J ends lost 5 bases and 6 bases respectively, with 20 bases between them. CDR3 length: 16 residues. Per the germline V gene, CDR1 is LGHNT and CDR2 is FRNRAP. Using reference TRBV12-5 and TRBJ2-1 for the parts outside the CDR3, the full variable domain is DARVTQTPRHKVTEMGQEVTMRCQPILGHNTVFWYRQTMMQGLELLAYFRNRAPLDDSGMPKDRFSAEMPDATLATLKIQPSEPRDSAVYFCASGPGETSSINEQFFGPGTRLTVL.

The rearrangement joins TRBV28 to TRBJ2-3; 8 bases line up with TRBD1. The CDR3 consists of 16 residues. Trimming removed 5 bases from V and 4 bases from J; junction bases left unmatched: 11. The germline V gene has CDR1 MDHEN and CDR2 SYDVKM. CDR3 nucleotide sequence: TGTGCCAGCAGTCCCCAGGGGGCAGGGGGCTCAGATACGCAGTATTTT. Residues: CASSPQGAGGSDTQYF.

The chain joins TRBV11-3 to TRBJ2-2; D possibly corresponds to TRBD1 (6 bases). This CDR3 spans 14 amino acids. Germline CDR1 SGHNT, CDR2 YENEEA. Deletions cut 5 bases from V and 1 base from J, with 8 bases between. For the CDR3, the DNA is TGTGCCAGCAGCCAGGGACAGAACACCGGGGAGCTGTTTTTT. Its protein is CASSQGQNTGELFF.

With regard to this clone: Other DNA sequences in the sample encode the same CDR3. The V call is TRBV7-9, the J call TRBJ1-2; D is possibly TRBD1 (5 bases). The germline gives CDR1 SEHNR, CDR2 FQNEAQ (reference sequence). The CDR3 has 13 residues. Trimming shortened V by 1 base and J by 2 bases, and 5 bases separated the two germline ends. DNA of the CDR3: TGTGCCAGCAGCTTAGGACAGAACTATGGCTACACCTTC. Translated: CASSLGQNYGYTF. The full variable domain, with the rest looked up from reference TRBV7-9 and TRBJ1-2, is DTGVSQNPRHKITKRGQNVTFRCDPISEHNRLYWYRQTLGQGPEFLTYFQNEAQLEKSRLLSDRFSAERPKGSFSTLEIQRTEQGDSAMYLCASSLGQNYGYTFGSGTRLTVV.

The gene calls are TRBV19 and TRBJ2-7; D possibly corresponds to TRBD2 (5 bases). From germline, CDR1 is LNHDA and CDR2 SQIVND (reference sequence). V was clipped by 5 bases and J by 0 bases, with 11 bases between them. The CDR3 is 14 amino acids. CDR3: CASSLLATSYEQYF. The CDR3, as DNA: TGTGCCAGTAGTCTGTTAGCGACCTCCTACGAGCAGTACTTC.

V and J are TRBV11-2 and TRBJ2-5; possibly TRBD2 for D (5 bases). Germline V gene sequence: CDR1 SGHAT, CDR2 FQNNGV. V was shortened by 0 bases and J by 6 bases, with 14 bases between the two germline ends. This CDR3 contains 15 residues. CDR3 nucleotide sequence: TGTGCCAGCAGCTTAGATCTGGCGGGTAGGCAGACCCAGTACTTC. It translates to CASSLDLAGRQTQYF.